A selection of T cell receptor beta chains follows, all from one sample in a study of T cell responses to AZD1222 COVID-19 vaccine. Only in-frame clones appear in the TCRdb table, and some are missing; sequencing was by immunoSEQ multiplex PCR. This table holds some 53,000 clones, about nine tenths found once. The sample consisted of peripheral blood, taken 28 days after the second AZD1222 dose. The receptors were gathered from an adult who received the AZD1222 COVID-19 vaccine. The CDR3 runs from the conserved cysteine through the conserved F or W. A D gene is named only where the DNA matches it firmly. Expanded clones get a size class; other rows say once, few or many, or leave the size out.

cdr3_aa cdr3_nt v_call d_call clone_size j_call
CASSSGSATGNTIYF TGTGCCAGCAGTTCGGGTAGTGCCACTGGAAACACCATATATTTT TRBV28 . . TRBJ1-3
CASSRGAGDTQYF TGTGCCAGCAGTCGGGGAGCCGGAGATACGCAGTATTTT TRBV6-4 . once TRBJ2-3
CAISVGYNSPLHF TGTGCCATCAGCGTGGGGTACAATTCACCCCTCCACTTT TRBV10-3 . . TRBJ1-6
CASSSKTSGRGSEQFF TGCGCCAGCAGCTCCAAGACTAGCGGGAGGGGCAGTGAGCAGTTCTTC TRBV5-1 TRBD2 . TRBJ2-1
CSVEAGAGEQYF TGCAGCGTTGAAGCGGGAGCGGGCGAGCAGTACTTC TRBV29-1 . . TRBJ2-7
CASRSQRNTIYF TGTGCCAGTAGGAGCCAACGGAACACCATATATTTT TRBV19 . . TRBJ1-3
CASSETAGLALDTQYF TGTGCCAGCAGTGAAACGGCGGGTCTAGCTTTAGATACGCAGTATTTT TRBV2 . . TRBJ2-3
CAHNWDSFNSPLHF TGTGCCCACAACTGGGACAGCTTCAATTCACCCCTCCACTTT TRBV19 TRBD1 . TRBJ1-6
CASSEARGAGEQFF TGTGCCAGCAGTGAAGCCCGGGGGGCGGGTGAGCAGTTCTTC TRBV6-1 . . TRBJ2-1
CASSEGRIGNEQFF TGTGCCAGCAGTGAAGGGCGCATTGGTAATGAGCAGTTCTTC TRBV6-1 . few TRBJ2-1
CASSKREGHGYTF TGTGCCAGCAGCAAAAGGGAGGGACATGGCTACACCTTC TRBV7-8 . few TRBJ1-2
CASSHFDRDNSPLHF TGTGCCAGCAGCCACTTCGACAGGGATAATTCACCCCTCCACTTT TRBV6-5 TRBD1 . TRBJ1-6
CASSYAYREEQYF TGTGCCAGCAGTTACGCCTACAGGGAAGAGCAGTACTTC TRBV6-5 . few TRBJ2-7
CASSEDHSPGGSGYTF TGTGCCAGCAGTGAAGATCATTCTCCGGGGGGATCTGGCTACACCTTC TRBV6-1 . . TRBJ1-2
CASSHGSGNTIYF TGTGCCAGTAGTCACGGATCTGGAAACACCATATATTTT TRBV19 . . TRBJ1-3
CASSPSGTGKHTEAFF TGTGCCAGCTCACCAAGTGGGACAGGAAAACACACTGAAGCTTTCTTT TRBV18 TRBD1 . TRBJ1-1
CASSVRTGGTDTQYF TGTGCCAGCAGCGTTCGGACAGGGGGCACAGATACGCAGTATTTT TRBV3-1/TRBV3-2 TRBD1 . TRBJ2-3
CASTRRADGELFF TGTGCCAGCACCCGGAGGGCCGACGGGGAGCTGTTTTTT TRBV11-2 . . TRBJ2-2
CASTVGAVNTEAFF TGTGCCAGCACCGTCGGGGCGGTGAACACTGAAGCTTTCTTT TRBV28 . . TRBJ1-1
CASSFPDPPYGYTF TGTGCCAGCAGTTTCCCCGACCCACCCTATGGCTACACCTTC TRBV28 . . TRBJ1-2
CASSAGGRREGTDTQYF TGTGCCAGCAGCGCGGGGGGACGGCGGGAGGGCACAGATACGCAGTATTTT TRBV7-9 TRBD2 once TRBJ2-3
CASSEGISKSTDTQYF TGTGCCAGCAGTGAAGGGATTAGCAAAAGCACAGATACGCAGTATTTT TRBV2 . . TRBJ2-3
CASSFSGGGETQYF TGCGCCAGCAGCTTCTCCGGGGGAGGTGAGACCCAGTACTTC TRBV5-1 . . TRBJ2-5
CASSLDGRPRRDTQYF TGCGCCAGCAGCTTGGATGGGCGCCCCCGACGCGATACGCAGTATTTT TRBV5-1 . . TRBJ2-3
CSVGVTDTQYF TGCAGTGTCGGGGTCACAGATACGCAGTATTTT TRBV20-1 . . TRBJ2-3
CASSQLPELLLRETPSSGNTIYF TGTGCCAGCAGCCAATTACCAGAACTACTCCTCCGGGAGACACCGAGCTCTGGAAACACCATATATTTT TRBV3-1/TRBV3-2 . . TRBJ1-3
CASSLQVNTEAFF TGTGCCAGCAGCTTACAGGTGAACACTGAAGCTTTCTTT TRBV13 . . TRBJ1-1
CASSPTGGGYTF TGTGCCAGCAGCCCTACAGGGGGAGGCTACACCTTC TRBV3-1/TRBV3-2 TRBD1 . TRBJ1-2
CASSLGAYNTGELFF TGTGCCAGCAGCCTCGGGGCCTATAACACCGGGGAGCTGTTTTTT TRBV11-2 . . TRBJ2-2
CASSPGTWSNQPQHF TGTGCCAGTAGTCCGGGGACGTGGAGCAATCAGCCCCAGCATTTT TRBV19 . . TRBJ1-5
CAIGGLAATGELFF TGTGCCATTGGAGGACTAGCGGCAACCGGGGAGCTGTTTTTT TRBV10-3 TRBD2 . TRBJ2-2
CASSIELTLAGSLNEQFF TGTGCCAGTAGTATAGAACTAACCCTAGCGGGAAGTCTCAATGAGCAGTTCTTC TRBV19 TRBD2 . TRBJ2-1
CASSPTGMNTEAFF TGTGCCAGCTCACCAACAGGCATGAACACTGAAGCTTTCTTT TRBV18 . . TRBJ1-1
CASRNDRDIQYF TGTGCCAGCAGGAATGATAGGGACATTCAGTACTTC TRBV6-5 . . TRBJ2-4
CASTPRGRNEQYF TGTGCCAGCACCCCGAGGGGCCGGAACGAGCAGTACTTC TRBV21-1 . . TRBJ2-7
CASSLSGPAGGHSPLHF TGTGCCAGCAGCTTAAGTGGTCCGGCAGGGGGGCATTCACCCCTCCACTTT TRBV7-3 TRBD1 . TRBJ1-6
CASSWTTGNSPLHF TGCGCCAGCAGCTGGACGACAGGGAATTCACCCCTCCACTTT TRBV5-1 TRBD1 . TRBJ1-6
CASSFHPRGRERPQHF TGTGCCAGCAGTTTCCATCCCCGCGGCAGGGAAAGGCCCCAGCATTTT TRBV28 . . TRBJ1-5
CASSTGAVPLEQYF TGTGCCAGCAGCACCGGTGCTGTGCCTCTCGAGCAGTACTTC TRBV9 . . TRBJ2-7
CASLDLLMRTANSPLHF TGTGCCAGCCTCGACCTACTTATGAGGACAGCCAATTCACCCCTCCACTTT TRBV28 . . TRBJ1-6
CASSPRDSPRNQPQHF TGTGCCAGCAGCCCTCGGGACAGCCCCCGCAATCAGCCCCAGCATTTT TRBV28 TRBD1 few TRBJ1-5
CAWSVLAGKYNEQFF TGTGCCTGGAGTGTACTAGCGGGGAAGTACAATGAGCAGTTCTTC TRBV30 TRBD2 few TRBJ2-1
CAWNGENQPQHF TGTGCCTGGAATGGTGAAAATCAGCCCCAGCATTTT TRBV30 . . TRBJ1-5